What follows are 22 T cell receptor beta chains derived from one specimen sequenced in a study of blood T cell repertoires in COVID-19. TCRdb keeps only in-frame clones here, not all; method: immunoSEQ multiplex PCR. This table has 120,000 to 150,000 clones, approximately 90% appearing once. The source material was peripheral blood. These receptors came from a human donor in a cohort sampled during active COVID-19.

The chain has TRBV7-2 and TRBJ2-3; 7 bases match TRBD1. With 2 bases clipped from V and 2 bases from J, the junction kept 7 bases outside the gene matches. Germline V gives CDR1 SGHTA, CDR2 FQGNSA. This CDR3 is built from 16 residues. CDR3: CASSLTRGSATDTQYF. The CDR3 nucleotides read TGTGCCAGCAGCTTAACCAGGGGGTCTGCCACAGATACGCAGTATTTT.

The chain recombines TRBV7-9 with TRBJ2-2, with a tentative D call TRBD1 (6 bases). This CDR3 is 15 amino acids long. V lost 5 bases to trimming and J lost 2 bases, with 12 bases between them. Germline loops: CDR1 SEHNR, CDR2 FQNEAQ (reference sequence). CDR3 residues: CASSTRQANTGELFF. In DNA form, the CDR3 reads TGTGCCAGCAGCACTCGACAGGCTAACACCGGGGAGCTGTTTTTT.

The rearrangement links TRBV7-9 to TRBJ2-6; 8 bases are a match to TRBD1. The CDR3 is 19 amino acids. The V gene's germline CDR1 is SEHNR and CDR2 FQNEAQ (reference sequence). J gave up 2 bases and V 4 bases, and 13 bases lay outside the gene matches. The CDR3 loop is CASSSTTRGPIPGANVLTF. CDR3 DNA: TGTGCCAGCAGCTCAACGACCAGGGGGCCCATCCCTGGGGCCAACGTCCTGACTTTC.

The rearrangement uses TRBV7-9 and TRBJ2-2; maybe TRBD1 (6 bases). The CDR3 has 17 amino acids. V was cut by 3 bases and J by 0 bases, with 14 bases left in between. Per the germline V gene, CDR1 is SEHNR and CDR2 is FQNEAQ (reference sequence). The CDR3 DNA follows: TGTGCCAGCAGCTTTTTTTCTTGGACAGCGAACACCGGGGAGCTGTTTTTT. Its protein is CASSFFSWTANTGELFF.

This chain joins TRBV7-9 and TRBJ1-2, with TRBD1 matching over 8 bases. The ends lost 5 bases at V and 8 bases at J; junction bases unmatched: 19. The CDR3 covers 17 residues. The germline V gene encodes CDR1 SEHNR and CDR2 FQNEAQ (reference sequence). The CDR3 coding sequence is TGTGCCAGCAGCGTCTTAATGGGGGCCGGGACAGGAAGCGGCTACACCTTC. Protein: CASSVLMGAGTGSGYTF.

The CDR3 spells CASSWGTVFGGDGYTF. CDR3 nucleotides: TGTGCCAGCAGTTGGGGGACAGTGTTTGGTGGCGATGGCTACACCTTC. The chain employs TRBV9 and TRBJ1-2, with 7 nucleotides matching TRBD1. V lost 5 bases, J lost 6 bases, and 16 bases stayed unmatched. This CDR3 comprises 16 residues. Per the germline V gene, CDR1 is SGDLS and CDR2 is YYNGEE. Based on the CDR3 plus reference TRBV9 and TRBJ1-2, the full variable domain is DSGVTQTPKHLITATGQRVTLRCSPRSGDLSVYWYQQSLDQGLQFLIQYYNGEERAKGNILERFSAQQFPDLHSELNLSSLELGDSALYFCASSWGTVFGGDGYTFGSGTRLTVV.

The V and J genes are TRBV3-1 (or the pseudogene TRBV3-2) and TRBJ2-7; D gene uncertain. CDR1 and CDR2 (germline): LGHDT, YNNKEL (reference sequence). The CDR3 covers 15 residues. V lost 1 base and J lost 2, with 12 bases in between. The CDR3 here is CASSQVHSVAYEQYF. As DNA, the CDR3 is TGTGCCAGCAGCCAAGTCCACTCGGTAGCCTACGAGCAGTACTTC.

J is TRBJ2-3 and V is TRBV30; perhaps TRBD1 as D (5 bases). V was cut by 6 bases and J by 0 bases, with 22 bases left in between. Germline lookup yields CDR1 GTSNPN and CDR2 SVGIG (reference sequence). This CDR3 has 17 amino acids. CDR3 sequence (DNA): TGTGCCTGTCTTAGGGGATACACGCCTACTAGCACAGATACGCAGTATTTT. It yields the protein CACLRGYTPTSTDTQYF.

The chain joins TRBV5-1 to TRBJ1-1; 8 bases agree with TRBD1. CDR3 size: 14 residues. V shed 4 bases, J shed 7 bases, and the junction held 9 bases outside the gene matches. CDR1 is SGHRS, CDR2 YFSETQ, per germline. The CDR3 loop is CASSLRQGYGEAFF. The CDR3 DNA is TGCGCCAGCAGCCTCCGACAGGGGTATGGTGAAGCTTTCTTT.

This clone was seen only once. V is TRBV5-6 and J is TRBJ2-5, with D possibly being TRBD2 (7 bases). Trimming pared 1 base from V and 13 bases from J, leaving 14 bases between. The V gene's germline CDR1 is SGHDT and CDR2 YYEEEE. The CDR3 consists of 12 residues. In DNA, the CDR3 is TGTGCCAGCAGCTTGAGGCAGGGGAGGGTGTACTTC. Translating gives CASSLRQGRVYF. The whole variable domain, remainder taken from reference TRBV5-6 and TRBJ2-5, is DAGVTQSPTHLIKTRGQQVTLRCSPKSGHDTVSWYQQALGQGPQFIFQYYEEEERQRGNFPDRFSGHQFPNYSSELNVNALLLGDSALYLCASSLRQGRVYFGPGTRLLVL.

V gene TRBV4-3 combines with J gene TRBJ1-1; a possible D gene is TRBD1 (6 bases). CDR1 is LGHNA and CDR2 is YSLEER in the germline V gene. Trimming removed 4 bases at V and 4 bases at J, with 10 bases between. The CDR3 extends over 13 amino acids. The CDR3 reads CASSLTGPTEAFF. In DNA, the CDR3 is TGCGCCAGCAGCCTAACAGGGCCCACTGAAGCTTTCTTT.

V and J are TRBV11-2 and TRBJ1-2; the match to TRBD1 covers 8 bases. Germline assignment: CDR1 SGHAT and CDR2 FQNNGV. Losses at the gene ends were 4 bases for V and 8 bases for J; bases not matched to a gene: 6. The CDR3 totals 13 residues. The CDR3 region is CASSSRQGRGYTF. As DNA, the CDR3 is TGTGCCAGCAGCTCTAGACAGGGGCGAGGCTACACCTTC.

The chain is built from TRBV10-3 and TRBJ2-6, with D tentatively TRBD1 (5 bases). V lost 5 bases and J lost 0, with 11 bases in between. The CDR3 consists of 16 residues. The V gene's germline CDR1 is ENHRY and CDR2 SYGVKD. The CDR3 coding sequence is TGTGCCATCAGTTCCGACAGAGACTCTGGGGCCAACGTCCTGACTTTC. It codes for CAISSDRDSGANVLTF.

This chain joins TRBV5-1 and TRBJ2-1, with TRBD1 matching 7 bases. This CDR3 region has 15 residues. In germline, CDR1 is SGHRS, CDR2 YFSETQ. V was clipped by 2 bases and J by 6 bases; unmatched bases: 8. CDR3 sequence (DNA): TGCGCCAGCAGCTTTTCGACAGGGTTGAGCAATGAGCAGTTCTTC. Protein: CASSFSTGLSNEQFF.

V and J are TRBV11-2 and TRBJ2-7; possibly TRBD1 for D (6 bases). With 2 bases removed from V and 5 bases from J, the gap between germline ends came to 10 bases. There are 13 residues in the CDR3. Germline loops: CDR1 SGHAT, CDR2 FQNNGV. Written as DNA, the CDR3 is TGTGCCAGCAGCTTACGATACAGGGACGAGCAGTACTTC. Encoded protein: CASSLRYRDEQYF.

This chain links TRBV27 with TRBJ1-1; D remains ambiguous. Germline-derived CDR1 and CDR2 are MNHEY and SMNVEV (reference sequence). Trimming cost V 6 bases and J 5 bases, with 13 bases left between them. The CDR3 has 13 amino acids. CDR3 loop: CASRPRLTTEAFF. The DNA for the CDR3 is TGTGCCAGCAGGCCCCGGTTGACAACTGAAGCTTTCTTT.

The V gene is TRBV7-9, the J gene TRBJ1-2; TRBD1 matches 8 bases. The CDR3 has 16 amino acids. Germline-derived CDR1 and CDR2 are SEHNR and FQNEAQ (reference sequence). Trimming removed 2 bases from V and 8 bases from J; junction bases left unmatched: 13. CDR3 amino acids: CASSLTAGGISGGYTF. The CDR3 nucleotides read TGTGCCAGCAGCTTAACGGCAGGGGGCATCTCTGGGGGCTACACCTTC.

V and J are TRBV5-4 and TRBJ1-1, with TRBD1 as a possible D gene (6 bases). Germline CDR1 and CDR2: SGHNT and YYREEE (reference sequence). The CDR3 length is 14 residues. Trimming shortened V by 0 bases and J by 0 bases, and 6 bases separated the two germline ends. For the CDR3, the DNA is TGTGCCAGCAGCTTGGACAGGGTGAACACTGAAGCTTTCTTT. Its translation: CASSLDRVNTEAFF.

The gene calls are TRBV7-2 and TRBJ2-7, with TRBD1 matching over 9 bases. V shed 5 bases, J shed 4 bases, and the junction held 6 bases outside the gene matches. Per germline, CDR1 SGHTA and CDR2 FQGNSA. The CDR3 is 14 residues long. This chain's CDR3 is CASSRTGEQYEQYF. DNA of the CDR3: TGTGCCAGCAGCCGGACAGGGGAACAGTACGAGCAGTACTTC.

This chain uses TRBV11-1 with TRBJ2-1; D possibly corresponds to TRBD1 (6 bases). Germline values: CDR1 SGHAT, CDR2 FQDESV (reference sequence). Trimming pared 5 bases from V and 6 bases from J, leaving 14 bases between. The CDR3 sequence is 14 residues long. CDR3 amino acids: CASSTTTGSNEQFF. The CDR3 nucleotides are TGTGCCAGCAGCACTACGACAGGTTCCAATGAGCAGTTCTTC.

CDR3 coding DNA: TGTGCCAGCAGCTTAGCCGGGACAGGGCAACACAATGAGCAGTTCTTC. This sequence encodes CASSLAGTGQHNEQFF. The chain couples TRBV7-2 to TRBJ2-1, with 9 bases lining up with TRBD1. The CDR3 spans 16 residues. V dropped 0 bases and J dropped 5; count of bases not matched to a gene: 5. Germline V CDR1 and CDR2: SGHTA, FQGNSA.

The V and J genes are TRBV9 and TRBJ2-7, with 11 positions matching TRBD1. The V gene end was trimmed by 6 bases and the J gene end by 3 bases; junction bases not matched to a gene: 8. Germline assignment: CDR1 SGDLS and CDR2 YYNGEE. The CDR3 loop spans 15 amino acids. CDR3 loop: CASTPGGQGGYEQYF. The DNA of the CDR3 is TGTGCCAGCACCCCAGGGGGACAGGGGGGCTACGAGCAGTACTTC.